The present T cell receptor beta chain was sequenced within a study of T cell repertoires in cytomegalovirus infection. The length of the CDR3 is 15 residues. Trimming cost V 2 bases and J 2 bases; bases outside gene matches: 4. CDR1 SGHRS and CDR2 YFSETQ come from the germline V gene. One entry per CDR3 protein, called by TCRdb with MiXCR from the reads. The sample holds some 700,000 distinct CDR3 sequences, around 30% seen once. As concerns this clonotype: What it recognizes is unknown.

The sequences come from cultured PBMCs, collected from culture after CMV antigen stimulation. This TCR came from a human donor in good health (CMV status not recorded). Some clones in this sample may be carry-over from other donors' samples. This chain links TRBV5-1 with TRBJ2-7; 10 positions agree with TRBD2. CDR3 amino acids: CASSFGLAAAYEQYF. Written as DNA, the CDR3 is TGCGCCAGCAGCTTCGGACTAGCGGCCGCCTACGAGCAGTACTTC.